The clone carrying this T cell receptor (beta chain) has a handful of counts. Patients who underwent sequencing had shown CD8+CD57+ cell expansion by flow cytometry. This sample is part of a study of CD8+CD57+ T cells in acquired aplastic anemia. About the study: Average DNA yield from sorted CD4+ and CD8+ cells was around 3 ug.

CDR1 is KGHSH, CDR2 LQKENI, per germline. V shed 1 base and J 7 bases; nucleotides not matched to a gene: 9. This CDR3 has 16 amino acids. Both TCR beta VDJ combination and CDR3 sequence profiling were carried out. Genomic DNA was the template for this profiling. TCRdb itself ran the reads through MiXCR, one entry per CDR3 protein. This sample has over 250,000 distinct CDR3 sequences, with approximately 60% found just once. Sequenced material: sorted CD4+, CD8+, or CD8+CD57+ T cells (not recorded which) from PBMCs. This TCR came from a human donor with aplastic anemia. The chain couples TRBV18 to TRBJ2-1; 8 bases map to TRBD2. CDR3 loop: CASSPLTGGPRNEQFF. The DNA of the CDR3 is TGTGCCAGCTCACCACTAACGGGAGGGCCTAGGAATGAGCAGTTCTTC.